Listed here is a single TCR beta chain. This clone occurred a few times. Its antigen is currently not known. The record has no base qualities; no much larger clone is one base away. The sample belongs to a study of blood T cell repertoires in COVID-19 (TCRdb year 2020). With respect to the entire study: The collaborator samples originated in the United States, Italy and Spain and spanned the acute and convalescent phases of COVID-19. The prospective study material was composed of cDNA or gDNA derived from T cells, B-cell-depleted T cells, or PBMCs. Deeply sampled blood TCRbeta repertoires from subjects exposed to, actively infected with, or recovered from COVID-19 were included in the dataset. A freely available public database, intended as a resource for researchers studying the immune response to SARS-CoV-2, is where the repertoires were released. Samples came from the ongoing ImmuneRACE study (first 160 participants) plus 1,254 subjects from 6 global collaborators. The sample metadata nearly always contained a de-identified subject ID, COVID-19 status, age in years and sex. Where available, HLA class I and class II types were obtained from metadata supplied by the sample provider rather than from assay-based typing.

TCRbeta CDR3 regions were amplified from genomic DNA using the immunoSEQ Assay, a bias-controlled multiplex PCR. In the paper's pipeline: Nucleated cell counts per sample were estimated from amplification of reference gene primers within the assay. To quantify the absolute abundance of each unique TCRbeta CDR3 rearrangement, sequence reads were collapsed and filtered. Productive Simpson clonality was computed per sample as the square root of Simpson's diversity index over productive rearrangements. TCRdb retrieved this table from immuneACCESS and kept in-frame rearrangements only. Not all clones are present; in checked studies, unresolved V genes account for under half, and no reason is known for the remainder. V, J and clone size are those of that table, while D and trimming were read from the DNA. The sample profile shows roughly 50,000 clones; more than 70% of them were found once. The ten biggest clones cover roughly 20% of the sample.

Trimming takes 6 bases from V and 6 bases from J, and the germline ends sit 11 bases apart. CDR3 length: 13 amino acids, cysteine to phenylalanine. Only CDR3 DNA is held: 39 bases, read in frame from base 1. CDR1 and CDR2, looked up from the germline V gene (reference sequence), are WNHNN and SYGVQD. Whole blood was collected in K2EDTA tubes by collaborating institutions according to the institutions' own protocols. For TCRbeta analysis, collaborators shipped samples as frozen whole blood, isolated PBMCs, or DNA extracted from either of those sample types. The paper's findings and limits, for the study overall: How much clinical and demographic metadata was included differed by source and by participant, and the metadata was provided uncurated.

This sequence uses TRBV10-1 and TRBJ2-2; TRBD2 could be the D gene, as 5 bases match. The sample consisted of peripheral blood. The receptor was isolated from a human donor in a cohort sampled during active COVID-19. This receptor carries the CDR3 CASRSGVSGELFF. The DNA is TGCGCCAGCAGATCCGGGGTTTCCGGGGAGCTGTTTTTT.